The 27 T cell receptor beta chains below all came from one sample that was sequenced in a study of T cell responses to AZD1222 COVID-19 vaccine. This table comes from immunoSEQ multiplex PCR, and its TCRdb copy is limited to in-frame clones, with some not included. Counted here are 180,000 or so clones, 90% to 95% occurring once; the ten biggest clones make up roughly 3.8%. The sequences come from peripheral blood, collected on day 0 of AZD1222 vaccination. The receptors originated from an adult in good health.

The chain combines TRBV7-2 with TRBJ1-2; the D is unclear. Germline assignment: CDR1 SGHTA and CDR2 FQGNSA. The CDR3 has 13 residues. V was clipped by 7 bases and J by 4 bases, with 13 bases between them. DNA for the CDR3: TGTGCCAGCAAGCTGACCGTGGGCTATGGCTACACCTTC. It encodes CASKLTVGYGYTF.

The CDR3 protein is CASRTAYGYTF. Written as DNA, the CDR3 is TGTGCCAGCAGGACCGCTTATGGCTACACCTTC. The chain links TRBV27 to TRBJ1-2; D gene unclear. This CDR3 contains 11 residues. Per the germline V gene, CDR1 is MNHEY and CDR2 is SMNVEV (reference sequence). Between the trimmed V and J ends, which lost 6 bases and 5 bases, there was a span of 7 bases.

V gene TRBV4-1 combines with J gene TRBJ2-1; 9 nucleotides agree with TRBD1. V trimming: 4 bases; J trimming: 8 bases; junction bases outside the gene matches: 18. The CDR3 is 18 amino acids. The V gene's germline CDR1 is MGHRA and CDR2 YSYEKL. The CDR3 nucleotides are TGCGCCAGCAGCCCTAAGGACAGGGGCGTCGGTGTTCTGGATGAGCAGTTCTTC. It translates to CASSPKDRGVGVLDEQFF.

This chain uses TRBV6-2 or TRBV6-3 with TRBJ1-5, with 9 bases identical to TRBD1. CDR1 and CDR2 (germline): MNHEY, SVGEGT. The CDR3 has 14 residues. The J segment lost 5 bases and the V segment lost 6 bases, leaving 5 bases of the junction unmatched. The CDR3 nucleotides are TGTGCCAGCAGCCGGGACAGGGTGGATCAGCCCCAGCATTTT. Translating it yields CASSRDRVDQPQHF.

This chain links TRBV5-1 with TRBJ2-5, with 8 bases identical to TRBD2. The trim removed 5 bases at V and 1 base at J, leaving 7 bases unmatched. Per the germline V gene, CDR1 is SGHRS and CDR2 is YFSETQ. This CDR3 has 15 residues. In DNA form, the CDR3 reads TGCGCCAGCAGGACTCTTAGCGGGACCCAAGAGACCCAGTACTTC. As protein: CASRTLSGTQETQYF.

The chain links TRBV2 to TRBJ1-1; the D gene is possibly TRBD1 (5 bases). Germline-derived CDR1 and CDR2 are SNHLY and FYNNEI. V was pared by 4 bases and J by 0 bases, with 12 bases between. The CDR3 sequence is 15 residues long. In nucleotides, the CDR3 is TGTGCCAGCAGTGGGGACTCTTACATGAACACTGAAGCTTTCTTT. This sequence encodes CASSGDSYMNTEAFF.

This sequence joins TRBV30 and TRBJ1-2; D remains unclear. Deletions cut 1 base from V and 6 bases from J, with 9 bases between. The CDR3 runs to 12 residues. From germline, CDR1 is GTSNPN and CDR2 SVGIG (reference sequence). The DNA of the CDR3 is TGTGCCTGGAGTGCTTGGGGTCATGGCTACACCTTC. Translated: CAWSAWGHGYTF. Together with reference TRBV30 and TRBJ1-2, the CDR3 gives the full variable domain: SQTIHQWPATLVQPVGSPLSLECTVEGTSNPNLYWYRQAAGRGLQLLFYSVGIGQISSEVPQNLSASRPQDRQFILSSKKLLLSDSGFYLCAWSAWGHGYTFGSGTRLTVV.

The chain combines TRBV4-1 with TRBJ2-1; 13 nucleotides match TRBD2. Germline values: CDR1 MGHRA, CDR2 YSYEKL. The CDR3 consists of 16 residues. Unmatched junction bases numbered 6, after V lost 3 bases and J lost 7 bases. The CDR3 region is CASSHGTSGNQNEQFF. As DNA, the CDR3 is TGCGCCAGCAGCCACGGGACTAGCGGGAATCAAAATGAGCAGTTCTTC.

The chain links TRBV7-2 to TRBJ2-3, with TRBD1 identical over 8 bases. Germline loops: CDR1 SGHTA, CDR2 FQGNSA. The length of the CDR3 is 14 residues. V lost 5 bases, J lost 6 bases, and 7 bases stayed unmatched. The CDR3 DNA reads TGTGCCAGCAGCGTCCAGGGGGCTTGGGATACGCAGTATTTT. Its translation is CASSVQGAWDTQYF.

The V and J genes are TRBV24-1 and TRBJ2-1; TRBD1 matches 7 bases. After removal of 3 bases from V and 5 bases from J, the junction contained 6 bases not matched to a gene. The germline V gene has CDR1 KGHDR and CDR2 SFDVKD. The CDR3 is made up of 15 amino acids. The CDR3 nucleotides read TGTGCCACCAGTGATCCCGGGACAGCCGACAATGAGCAGTTCTTC. Its translation: CATSDPGTADNEQFF.

The chain combines TRBV3-1 (or the pseudogene TRBV3-2) with TRBJ2-7; maybe TRBD2 (6 bases). Germline V gives CDR1 LGHDT, CDR2 YNNKEL (reference sequence). Trimming cost V 0 bases and J 7 bases, with 13 bases left between them. The CDR3 extends over 14 amino acids. CDR3 nucleotides: TGTGCCAGCAGCCAAGACCCTTCAGGGAGGGAGCAGTACTTC. Translating it yields CASSQDPSGREQYF.

V usage is TRBV6-5 and J usage is TRBJ2-7; 9 bases align to TRBD1. This CDR3 comprises 15 residues. Germline values: CDR1 MNHEY, CDR2 SVGAGI. J gave up 3 bases and V 4 bases, and 7 bases lay outside the gene matches. CDR3 sequence reads: CASSLDRGSNYEQYF. The CDR3, as DNA: TGTGCCAGCAGTTTAGACAGGGGGTCGAACTACGAGCAGTACTTC.

This clone was seen a handful of times. The V call is TRBV4-2, the J call TRBJ1-5; D is perhaps TRBD1 (5 bases). The CDR3 is 16 amino acids. The germline V gene has CDR1 LGHNA and CDR2 YNFKEQ. Trimming removed 0 bases from V and 6 bases from J, with 15 bases in between. CDR3 DNA sequence: TGTGCCAGCAGCCAAGAGCCGATTCTAGGGGTTCAGCCCCAGCATTTT. Translation: CASSQEPILGVQPQHF.

The chain uses TRBV19 and TRBJ1-1; no clear D gene. CDR1 and CDR2 (germline): LNHDA, SQIVND (reference sequence). The CDR3 runs 15 residues. Deletions cut 1 base from V and 0 bases from J, with 9 bases between. CDR3 nucleotide sequence: TGTGCCAGTAGTATAGTTGCCGGGCTGAACACTGAAGCTTTCTTT. Amino acid sequence: CASSIVAGLNTEAFF.

The gene calls are TRBV3-1 (or the pseudogene TRBV3-2) and TRBJ2-7; D is unclear. The V gene's germline CDR1 is LGHDT and CDR2 YNNKEL (reference sequence). The CDR3 contains 12 residues. Trimming shortened V by 4 bases and J by 3 bases, and 7 bases separated the two germline ends. CDR3: CASSLRIYEQYF. DNA of the CDR3: TGTGCCAGCAGCCTCAGGATCTACGAGCAGTACTTC.

The chain carries TRBV2 and TRBJ1-2, with D hard to call. The V gene lost 7 bases and the J gene lost 2 bases, with 8 bases spanning the gap. The CDR3 is 12 amino acids. Germline lookup yields CDR1 SNHLY and CDR2 FYNNEI. The CDR3 nucleotides are TGTGCCAGCAACCGGGAGAACTATGGCTACACCTTC. Encoded protein: CASNRENYGYTF.

V is TRBV12-1 and J is TRBJ2-2; TRBD2, as called in the table, went unchecked against the DNA. TRBV12-1 is deemed a pseudogene. The CDR3 loop spans 14 amino acids. DNA of the CDR3: TGTGCCAGCAGCTCGGGACTAGCGCCCGGGGAGCTGTTTTTT. Translated: CASSSGLAPGELFF.

The CDR3 spells CASKIDRATEAFF. The CDR3, as DNA: TGTGCCAGCAAGATAGACAGGGCCACTGAAGCTTTCTTT. This sequence joins TRBV12-3 or TRBV12-4 and TRBJ1-1, with TRBD1 identical over 7 bases. J was trimmed by 4 bases and V by 7 bases; bases with no gene match: 6. The CDR3 totals 13 residues.

The rearrangement links TRBV5-1 to TRBJ1-4; D is possibly TRBD1 (5 bases). This CDR3 spans 16 amino acids. The germline gives CDR1 SGHRS, CDR2 YFSETQ. With 0 bases removed from V and 1 base from J, the gap between germline ends came to 10 bases. The CDR3 DNA follows: TGCGCCAGCAGCTTGGGAGGGGCCGTAACTAATGAAAAACTGTTTTTT. It encodes CASSLGGAVTNEKLFF.

The rearrangement uses TRBV18 and TRBJ1-6, with a weak D call TRBD1 (5 bases). Trimming stripped 2 bases from V and 14 bases from J, with 22 bases between. The CDR3 sequence is 16 residues long. Germline CDR1 reads KGHSH; CDR2 reads LQKENI. CDR3: CASSPGMGRDPGALHF. CDR3 coding DNA: TGTGCCAGCTCACCAGGAATGGGCAGGGACCCGGGGGCCCTCCACTTT.

The rearrangement joins TRBV3-1 (or the pseudogene TRBV3-2) to TRBJ1-2, with 7 positions matching TRBD1. The V and J ends lost 1 base and 4 bases, in that order; junction bases with no gene match: 9. Germline V gene sequence: CDR1 LGHDT, CDR2 YNNKEL (reference sequence). The CDR3 runs 16 residues. The CDR3 coding sequence is TGTGCCAGCAGCCAAGCTTCAGGGGGAAATATCTATGGCTACACCTTC. It translates to CASSQASGGNIYGYTF.

This chain uses TRBV19 with TRBJ2-3; D possibly corresponds to TRBD1 (5 bases). V shed 5 bases and J shed 1 base, with 10 bases lying between them. Per the germline V gene, CDR1 is LNHDA and CDR2 is SQIVND (reference sequence). The CDR3 is 14 amino acids. The CDR3: CASSQGFGTDTQYF. The CDR3 DNA follows: TGTGCCAGTAGTCAGGGTTTCGGCACAGATACGCAGTATTTT.

This chain joins TRBV7-8 and TRBJ1-5; perhaps TRBD1 as D (5 bases). The CDR3 is made up of 13 amino acids. V was shortened by 5 bases and J by 1 base, with 6 bases between the two germline ends. The V gene's germline CDR1 is SGHVS and CDR2 FQNEAQ. CDR3: CASSPGSNQPQHF. CDR3 nucleotide sequence: TGTGCCAGCAGCCCAGGGAGCAATCAGCCCCAGCATTTT.

Here the CDR3 reads CASSGQGKMNTEAFF. CDR3 nucleotides: TGTGCCAGCAGTGGACAGGGAAAAATGAACACTGAAGCTTTCTTT. This chain uses TRBV27 with TRBJ1-1, with TRBD1 identical over 8 bases. The CDR3 contains 15 residues. Germline CDR1 is MNHEY and CDR2 is SMNVEV (reference sequence). V gave up 5 bases and J gave up 0 bases; unmatched junction bases: 5.

V is TRBV5-8 and J is TRBJ2-3, with D perhaps matching TRBD1 or TRBD2 (5 bases each). CDR1 is SGHTS, CDR2 YDEGEE, per germline. The CDR3 runs 14 residues. V was trimmed by 0 bases and J by 8 bases, leaving 13 bases between them. In DNA, the CDR3 is TGTGCCAGCAGCTTGGGGGGACGCCTGGGTACGCAGTATTTT. Translating it yields CASSLGGRLGTQYF.

The rearrangement links TRBV6-2 or TRBV6-3 to TRBJ2-7; D perhaps matches TRBD2 (5 bases). V dropped 0 bases and J dropped 9 bases, with 12 bases sitting between them. Looked up from germline, CDR1 is MNHEY and CDR2 is SVGEGT. This CDR3 contains 13 residues. The chain's CDR3 is CASSYSFRERQYF. CDR3 nucleotides: TGTGCCAGCAGTTACTCGTTTCGGGAACGGCAGTACTTC.

This chain links TRBV27 with TRBJ1-5; D is ambiguous. This CDR3 is 13 amino acids long. The germline CDR1 and CDR2 sequences are MNHEY and SMNVEV (reference sequence). V lost 2 bases to trimming and J lost 5 bases, with 7 bases between them. This CDR3 is CASSLAGYQPQHF. CDR3 sequence (DNA): TGTGCCAGCAGTTTAGCAGGATATCAGCCCCAGCATTTT.